The rows below give T cell receptor beta chains drawn from one sample of a study of CD8 T cells in ankylosing spondylitis. TCRdb used MiXCR to reprocess the 5' RACE reads, holding one entry per CDR3 protein. The sample shows 250,000 to 300,000 distinct CDR3 sequences, approximately 20% of them seen only once. The sequenced sample consisted of blood, either unsorted or a sorted T cell fraction (not recorded which). The receptor source for this set is a male donor with ankylosing spondylitis or in good health (not recorded which). Both conserved end residues are part of each CDR3. Fields, in order: J gene, D gene, clone size, V gene, CDR3 DNA, CDR3 protein. The D gene is left open where the match is weak. Clone size is stated in some rows and not others, as once, few, many or a class when expanded.

TRBJ2-1 TRBD1 - TRBV29-1 TGCAGCGTCCACGGACAGGAATGGTCCCAAGTACCCTACAATGAGCAGTTCTTC CSVHGQEWSQVPYNEQFF
TRBJ1-2 - few TRBV4-1 TGCGCCAGCAGCGGAGAGGGTAAGAATGGCTACACCTTC CASSGEGKNGYTF
TRBJ2-1 - - TRBV27 TGTGCCAGCAGCTCCTCGCTAAGCTCCTACAATGAGCAGTTCTTC CASSSSLSSYNEQFF
TRBJ2-2 TRBD2 few TRBV29-1 TGCAGCGTTGGAGTCCTAGCGGGAGTCCCGAACACCGGGGAGCTGTTTTTT CSVGVLAGVPNTGELFF
TRBJ2-5 - - TRBV12-3/TRBV12-4 TGTGCCAGCAGTTTAGTTGCTAGCGTGGAGACCCAGTACTTC CASSLVASVETQYF
TRBJ1-2 TRBD1 - TRBV20-1 TGCAGTGCTAGAGATGTGACAGGGGCCTATGGCTACACCTTC CSARDVTGAYGYTF
TRBJ2-1 - many TRBV20-1 TGCAGTGCTCCTCCCGGGGACTCCGGGCAGGGGCAGTTCTTC CSAPPGDSGQGQFF
TRBJ2-5 TRBD2 - TRBV5-1 TGCGCCAGCAGCCTAGGGACTAGCGGGACCCAAGAGACCCAGTACTTC CASSLGTSGTQETQYF
TRBJ2-3 - many TRBV5-1 TGCGCCAGCAGCTTCAGGGGGGGGGGCACAGATACGCAGTATTTT CASSFRGGGTDTQYF
TRBJ2-1 - - TRBV5-5 TGTGCCAGTAGCTTCTCTGCAGCCAATGAGCAGTTCTTC CASSFSAANEQFF
TRBJ1-1 TRBD1 - TRBV5-6 TGTGCCAGCGGCCCCGGGACAGGGGGCTCCCGGGGGGCTTTCTTT CASGPGTGGSRGAFF
TRBJ1-4 - - TRBV24-1 TGTGCCACCGGCCCCCGGGACATCCTCGATAATGAAAAACTGTTTTTT CATGPRDILDNEKLFF
TRBJ1-1 - many TRBV20-1 TGCAGTGCTAGAGATTTGACTGAAGCTTTCTTT CSARDLTEAFF
TRBJ2-3 TRBD2 - TRBV28 TGTGCCAGCAAGGGAGCGGGAGTTGGCACAGATACGCAGTATTTT CASKGAGVGTDTQYF
TRBJ1-3 TRBD1 - TRBV9 TGTGCCAGCAGCGTAGGGGACAGGGGGCTCGGAAACACCATATATTTT CASSVGDRGLGNTIYF
TRBJ2-1 TRBD2 - TRBV29-1 TGCAGCGAATCTAGCGGGAGCTCCTACAATGAGCAGTTCTTC CSESSGSSYNEQFF
TRBJ2-1 - few TRBV12-3/TRBV12-4 TGTGCCAGCAGACCAAAACAGGCTGACTCCTACAATGAGCAGTTCTTC CASRPKQADSYNEQFF
TRBJ2-1 - many TRBV10-3 TGTGCCATCAGTGAGGAACCTACGTGGTTAGGTGGCAGGGGGGGTAATGAGCAGTTCTTC CAISEEPTWLGGRGGNEQFF
TRBJ1-2 - few TRBV28 TGTGCCAGCAGTTTAGAACAGGTCCGCGGCTACACCTTC CASSLEQVRGYTF
TRBJ2-2 - - TRBV19 TGTGCCAGTATCCGACCCGGGCTGACCGGGGAGCTGTTTTTT CASIRPGLTGELFF
TRBJ2-2 - - TRBV24-1 TGTGCCACCAACCTTCAGGGAACCGGGGAGCTGTTTTTT CATNLQGTGELFF
TRBJ2-1 TRBD2 few TRBV4-2 TGTGCCAGCAGCCAAGATCGGGGGGTGAAGGATGAGCAGTTCTTC CASSQDRGVKDEQFF
TRBJ2-1 TRBD2 - TRBV24-1 TGTGCCATTTCTAGCGGGAGCCTGGGGAACTCCTACAATGAGCAGTTCTTC CAISSGSLGNSYNEQFF
TRBJ2-1 TRBD2 few TRBV5-1 TGCGCCAGCAGCTTGGGGGTGCGGGAGCCCAATGAGCAGTTCTTC CASSLGVREPNEQFF
TRBJ1-4 - few TRBV20-1 TGCAGTGCTAAGACAGGAGTCGTGAAAAAACTGTTTTTT CSAKTGVVKKLFF
TRBJ1-4 TRBD1 few TRBV5-1 TGCGCCAGCAGCCCCACGACAGGGGAGGGTGAAAAACTGTTTTTT CASSPTTGEGEKLFF
TRBJ2-1 - - TRBV20-1 TGCAGTGCTAGAGATTATGGCCAGGGAGGCAATGAGCAGTTCTTC CSARDYGQGGNEQFF
TRBJ1-1 TRBD1 - TRBV6-5 TGTGCCAGCAGTTATACGGGACAGGGGAATAGGGGTGAAGCTTTCTTT CASSYTGQGNRGEAFF
TRBJ2-3 - - TRBV21-1 TGTGCCAGCAGCAGGACCCACAGGGACGCAGATACGCAGTATTTT CASSRTHRDADTQYF
TRBJ2-1 TRBD1 - TRBV6-5 TGTGCCAGCAGTTTTACCGGGACAGGGGTTAATGAGCAGTTCTTC CASSFTGTGVNEQFF
TRBJ2-4 - - TRBV9 TGTGCCAGCAGCGTAGATTCGGGAAACATTCAGTACTTC CASSVDSGNIQYF
TRBJ2-3 - many TRBV7-3 TGTGCCAGCAGCTTAACGGGTCGGAACACAGATACGCAGTATTTT CASSLTGRNTDTQYF
TRBJ2-1 TRBD2 few TRBV12-3/TRBV12-4 TGTGCCAGCAGAGCTAGCGGGGGGGCTTATGAGCAGTTCTTC CASRASGGAYEQFF
TRBJ1-1 - few TRBV10-3 TGTGCCATCAGTGAAGAGGGGGAAAACACTGAAGCTTTCTTT CAISEEGENTEAFF
TRBJ1-2 - many TRBV5-6 TGTGCCAGCAAGATACGTTTGGGCTATGGCTACACCTTC CASKIRLGYGYTF
TRBJ1-1 TRBD1 - TRBV2 TGTGCCAGCAGTGAAGAAGCCCTGACAGGGTACACTGAAGCTTTCTTT CASSEEALTGYTEAFF
TRBJ2-1 TRBD2 few TRBV24-1 TGTGCCACCAGTGACCTCACTAGCGGGAAGCAGTTCTTC CATSDLTSGKQFF
TRBJ2-1 TRBD2 - TRBV2 TGTGCCAGCAGTGGCGGGGGGCTTTACAATGAGCAGTTCTTC CASSGGGLYNEQFF
TRBJ1-1 - - TRBV6-1 TGTGCCAGCATTCAGGGTGGAGGTAGGGCTGAAGCTTTCTTT CASIQGGGRAEAFF
TRBJ1-6 - many TRBV29-1 TGCAGCGTGGGGGAGGGTGCTAATTCACCCCTCCACTTT CSVGEGANSPLHF
TRBJ1-1 - few TRBV10-3 TGTGCCATCAGGGGGAATGGGGACACTGAAGCTTTCTTT CAIRGNGDTEAFF
TRBJ1-5 - many TRBV4-1 TGCGCCAGCAGCCAAGATGGGTATAGCAATCAGCCCCAGCATTTT CASSQDGYSNQPQHF
TRBJ1-6 TRBD1 few TRBV5-1 TGCGCCAGCAGCTTGGGGATAACAGGGGCACCCCTCCACTTT CASSLGITGAPLHF
TRBJ1-5 - few TRBV7-8 TGTGCCAGCAGCTTAGCCGGCACATGGGGCAATCAGCCCCAGCATTTT CASSLAGTWGNQPQHF
TRBJ1-4 - few TRBV7-2 TGTGCCAGCAGTCCGACAGGAACCTATAATGAAAAACTGTTTTTT CASSPTGTYNEKLFF
TRBJ2-3 TRBD2 - TRBV12-3/TRBV12-4 TGTGCCAGCAGTCCCCTCTTGGGGACTAGCGGGAGTCAGGGAGCAGATACGCAGTATTTT CASSPLLGTSGSQGADTQYF
TRBJ2-3 - few TRBV29-1 TGCAGCGCTAACGCGTTTCAGGGACCCACAGATACGCAGTATTTT CSANAFQGPTDTQYF
TRBJ2-3 - few TRBV20-1 TGCAGTGCTATCTCCGTAGGAGATACGCAGTATTTT CSAISVGDTQYF
TRBJ1-1 - few TRBV12-3/TRBV12-4 TGTGCCAGCAGTTTAGCAGGGTTCTATTTGGAAGCTTTCTTT CASSLAGFYLEAFF
TRBJ2-3 TRBD2 - TRBV12-3/TRBV12-4 TGTGCCATCAGTTTAAGGGCTAGCGGGGTGAGCACAGATACGCAGTATTTT CAISLRASGVSTDTQYF